This T cell receptor beta chain is from a study of blood T cell repertoires in COVID-19. Study-level background: T cells, B-cell-depleted T cells, or PBMCs provided the cDNA or gDNA that served as material.

Source study methods: Using reference gene primer amplification, nucleated cell counts were estimated. Sequencing was performed with immunoSEQ multiplex PCR; in TCRdb, only in-frame clones are kept and a portion is missing. V, J and clone size derive from that table, while D and trimming were established from the DNA sequence. This repertoire shows 200,000 to 300,000 clones, just under 90% found once; its top ten account for around 3.5%. V was pared by 3 bases and J by 0 bases, with 11 bases between. Germline CDR1 and CDR2: LNHDA and SQIVND (reference sequence). The CDR3 consists of 15 residues. The clonotype was recovered from a woman between 40 and 55 years old with acute or convalescent COVID-19. Sequences were obtained from peripheral blood. The V and J genes are TRBV19 and TRBJ1-1; D gene uncertain. CDR3 loop: CASSISSALNTEAFF. In DNA form, the CDR3 reads TGTGCCAGTAGTATTAGCTCGGCCCTGAACACTGAAGCTTTCTTT.